Here is one T cell receptor beta chain with its context. No antigen is known for it. Per-base qualities were not stored, and no clone one base away is much larger. The receptor library was made with the immunoSEQ multiplex PCR assay. The multiplex PCR relied on a mix of 60 forward primers for TCR Vbeta segments and 13 reverse primers for TCR Jbeta segments. Amplification of the CDR3 region of rearranged TCR beta genes was performed with a multiplex PCR assay on genomic DNA. The Illumina HiSeq System was used to sequence the amplified TCR beta libraries as 87-base-pair reads. Concerning the study's data processing: In a later analysis, some 80 million unique TCR beta chains were counted across the 650 to 750 repertoires, and approximately 11 million of these chains were shared by at least two donors. To remove PCR and sequencing errors, raw reads were error-corrected and collapsed into unique sequences using a nearest-neighbor algorithm that merged closely related sequences. Alignment of CDR3 sequences to IMGT reference sequences was used to assign V, D and J gene segments. Each retained sequence needed at least a six-nucleotide match to both a V gene segment and a J gene segment. A rearrangement was called productive if the CDR3 had no stop codons and remained in frame with V and J, and every other rearrangement was called non-productive. Following IMGT convention, CDR3 was defined as the stretch from the second conserved V-encoded cysteine to the conserved J-encoded phenylalanine. The earlier analysis of some 600 of the donors excluded sequences that lacked an unambiguous match to a single V gene segment. An earlier analysis of several hundred of the donors classified V segments as functional when productive rearrangements were above 56.7% and as segregating when the standard deviation between donors was above 5%. To diagnose cytomegalovirus status from the catalog of TCR beta chain sequences, a statistical classification framework was built. In a later analysis, TCR nucleotide sequences were compared against IMGT/GENE-DB human TR gene sequences so that V and J genes could be assigned. A later analysis assigned CDR3 sequences and most-parsimonious VDJ recombination scenarios with the TCRdist pipeline. In a later analysis, every TCR beta chain was defined by the combination of its CDR3 amino acid sequence and its V-gene family, and reads without a unique V-gene family were dropped. A later analysis removed roughly 590 highly shared, low-generation-probability nucleotide sequences to deal with suspected cross-contamination and a sequencing artifact. For each public chain, a later analysis derived a clonal expansion index from normalized ranks of inferred template counts within each repertoire. Generation probabilities in a later analysis came from a VDJ recombination model fitted to out-of-frame rearrangements, and those results were checked against IGoR. In a later analysis, hypergeometric tests were used to score TCR-TCR, TCR-HLA and TCR-CMV co-occurrence, with a repertoire-size bias correction applied to TCR pairs. To estimate false discovery rates, a later analysis permuted the HLA or CMV assignments 20 times. In a later analysis, co-occurring TCRs were grouped with DBSCAN, and TCRdist sequence similarity was added when clustering was performed within HLA-allele-positive subsets. Repertoires with fewer than 30,000 or more than 120,000 public chains, plus five repertoires with anomalous nucleotide sharing, were excluded from co-occurrence clustering. Here the immuneACCESS table is served through TCRdb, limited to in-frame sequences with V and J called. Missing clones are a known gap in these copies; in checked studies unresolved V genes cover under half, and the rest lacks a known reason. V and J calls and clone size are as listed in that table; D and trimming were resolved from the DNA. The sample table holds approximately 150,000 clones, of which roughly 67% were seen once. Of the sample, approximately 5.4% falls within the top ten clones.

The cohort was made up of 650 to 700 healthy bone marrow donors. At the time of sampling, all cohort members were nominally healthy, though unrecorded immune exposures were likely present. The donor was CMV seropositive and was included in the group of some 290 seropositive cohort members. Each donor provided a peripheral blood sample, and peripheral blood mononuclear cells were used for TCR beta sequencing. The Qiagen DNeasy Blood Extraction Kit was used to extract genomic DNA from the blood cell samples. This sample is drawn from a study of cytomegalovirus exposure and HLA in healthy donors (dated by TCRdb to 2015 to 2018). For the wider study: According to an earlier analysis of several hundred of the donors, some 170 million T cells yielded 117 million unique TCR beta sequences and about 280 Gb of sequence data. Approximately 300 gigabases of sequencing data and 75 million to 85 million unique TCR sequences made up an early release that covered approximately 650 HLA-typed donors. The genetic ancestry cluster associated with self-reported Caucasian donors included around 76% of the 300 to 400 genotyped donors. The aim of the study was to test whether cataloging public T cell receptors could identify signatures of past pathogen exposure. The study used immunosequencing to profile the T cell repertoires of 666 subjects and linked those repertoires to cytomegalovirus serostatus. A separate validation cohort of over 95 different subjects was used in addition to the roughly 640-subject first cohort. To predict cytomegalovirus infection status, the study combined high-throughput TCR immunosequencing, statistical association of individual TCRs with disease status, and machine learning. In a later analysis, previously published TCR beta repertoires from hundreds of donors were re-analyzed and high-resolution HLA genotyping was added so that TCR occurrence patterns could be studied. In the later analysis, no new phenotypic data were used to find candidate immune exposures; instead, reliance was placed on TCR beta sequences and their occurrence across donors. In an earlier analysis of roughly 540 of the donors, high-throughput TCR beta sequencing was used to judge whether each TCR beta V gene segment behaved as functional or pseudogenic. Donor age, sex, ethnicity and CMV serostatus were compiled together with the repertoire data. A later genetic analysis took genome-wide SNP genotypes for about three fifths of the 666 donors and used that subset as a discovery cohort. Every discovery cohort repertoire had been produced on one sequencing platform. HLA typing covered class I and class II loci at four-digit resolution. The number of donors typed differed by locus, with about 620-630 for A, B, C, DRB1 and DQB1, roughly 520 for DQA1, 600 to 610 for DPA1, and over 400 for DPB1. Roughly five DR-DQ haplotypes were handled as single units for association and clustering because linkage in the cohort was strong. Among almost 400 genotyped donors of the cohort, an average of about 240,000 unique TCR beta nucleotide sequences were sequenced per donor, around a sixth of them non-productive. Summary of the overall study and its limitations: Because counts were too low, around 18 rarely observed V segments, including chromosome 9 orphons, were left out of the earlier analysis of 500 to 750 of the donors. Several of the top co-occurrence clusters appeared to be linked to parvovirus B19, influenza, CMV and Epstein-Barr virus, according to a later analysis. In vitro tests confirmed that three of the cytomegalovirus-associated TCR beta chains recognize cytomegalovirus antigens. Assigning TCR associations to individual alleles was difficult when HLA alleles, especially DR and DQ, strongly co-occurred. The authors suggested that the approach could potentially be generalized to other disease states and immunological phenotypes. A later genetic analysis reported fewer N-insertions in productive TCRs among donors in an Asian-associated ancestry cluster than the roughly 640-donor mean. This cohort had only TCR beta chains sequenced, and the lack of alpha or paired-chain data limited which features could be detected. HLA typing was unavailable for some donors at each locus, so association tests used only the typed subset. According to a later analysis, TCR association rates differed among HLA loci, with DRB1 alleles showing the most associated TCRs and HLA-C alleles showing the fewest. A cluster of highly shared sequence variants was judged likely to represent a technical artifact of the sequencing pipeline. A further reported finding was that TCR beta sequences accurately predicted the HLA-A and HLA-B alleles for most subjects in the first cohort. CMV serostatus was the only immune exposure information available for the cohort. Across donors, most TCR sequences were observed very rarely, whereas some public TCRs were present in many individuals. Linkage disequilibrium might explain the correlated functional status among segregating V segments, but an unknown experimental factor could not be ruled out. Cytomegalovirus status was reported to be diagnosed by the classifier with high specificity and sensitivity in both the original and validation cohorts. The presence/absence analyses assumed that sequencing depth was roughly uniform across donors, and that assumption may not be true. A later analysis associated some 17,000 TCR beta sequences with specific HLA alleles at a false discovery rate of 0.05. The study gave a list of roughly 150 TCR beta chains associated with cytomegalovirus. In a later analysis, HLA-associated TCR beta chains were found to be more clonally expanded and to have lower generation probabilities than equally common non-associated chains. Most CMV-associated TCR beta chains appeared to be HLA-restricted in a later analysis, and the HLA associations seemed to be driven largely by CMV exposure. In a later genetic analysis, a missense DCLRE1C variant was associated with V-gene and J-gene trimming of TCR beta chains, and the association was replicated in an independent cohort. An earlier analysis of roughly 570 of the donors showed that most TCR beta V segments appeared in productive rearrangements either about 87% or about 30% of the time, which broadly matched IMGT annotations. Because the 87-base-pair reads could not distinguish some IMGT-functional V segments, including TRBV6-2 and TRBV6-3, those segments were excluded.

The germline V and J ends show losses of 10 bases and 4 bases respectively, and no gene match explains 4 bases of the junction. Per the germline V gene, MDHEN is the CDR1 and SYDVKM is the CDR2. From cysteine to phenylalanine, the CDR3 is 13 amino acids long. Only CDR3 DNA is held: 39 bases, read in frame from base 1. The TCR comes from a woman between 18 and 30 years old in good health and CMV-seropositive. Sequences were obtained from PBMCs. The chain is encoded by TRBV28 joined to TRBJ1-3, with 10 bases matching TRBD1. CDR3 reads: CATMTGGGNTIYF. Here is the DNA: TGTGCCACTATGACAGGGGGCGGAAACACCATATATTTT.